The 29 T cell receptor beta chains below come from one sample, sequenced in a study of blood T cell repertoires in COVID-19. Sequenced by immunoSEQ multiplex PCR; TCRdb stores in-frame clones only, minus some. The table lists 85,000 to 120,000 clones, around 90% of them singletons. The material sequenced was peripheral blood. These receptors all come from a woman aged 45-65 years with COVID-19, enrolled during active disease.

The gene calls are TRBV5-1 and TRBJ1-2, with D unclear. CDR3 length: 14 residues. CDR1 and CDR2 from the germline V gene are SGHRS and YFSETQ. V was shortened by 2 bases and J by 5 bases, with 13 bases between the two germline ends. The CDR3 is CASSFGPGLYGYTF. The CDR3 nucleotides are TGCGCCAGCAGCTTCGGCCCGGGGTTGTATGGCTACACCTTC.

The genes are TRBV6-4 and TRBJ2-2, with no clear D. Germline lookup yields CDR1 MRHNA and CDR2 SNTAGT. This CDR3 comprises 14 residues. Deletions cut 3 bases from V and 5 bases from J, with 10 bases between. The CDR3 bases are TGTGCCAGCAGTGATTCGTATCCGACCGGGGAGCTGTTTTTT. Translating it yields CASSDSYPTGELFF.

This sequence joins TRBV11-1 and TRBJ2-3; 8 bases match TRBD2. Germline CDR1 and CDR2: SGHAT and FQDESV (reference sequence). The V and J ends lost 2 bases and 3 bases, in that order; junction bases with no gene match: 4. This CDR3 has 15 amino acids. The CDR3 DNA reads TGTGCCAGCAGCTTACGGGGGGGCTGGACAGATACGCAGTATTTT. Translating it yields CASSLRGGWTDTQYF.

The rearrangement joins TRBV19 to TRBJ1-5; no clear D gene. The CDR3 spans 15 residues. The germline V and J ends were trimmed by 6 bases and 7 bases, with 19 bases remaining between them. Germline V gene lookup returns CDR1 LNHDA and CDR2 SQIVND (reference sequence). The CDR3 loop is CASRGQAYPGQPQHF. The DNA of the CDR3 is TGTGCCAGTAGGGGCCAGGCTTACCCGGGGCAGCCCCAGCATTTT.

The rearrangement uses TRBV5-1 and TRBJ2-2; 8 bases are a match to TRBD1. Germline loops: CDR1 SGHRS, CDR2 YFSETQ. J was trimmed by 4 bases and V by 4 bases; bases with no gene match: 9. CDR3 length equals 16 residues. The CDR3, as DNA: TGCGCCAGCAGCCATCACGACAGGGGCGGCACCGGGGAGCTGTTTTTT. Its translation: CASSHHDRGGTGELFF.

In its sample, this clone was seen once. The J gene is TRBJ1-2, the V gene TRBV29-1, with 9 bases that match TRBD1. The CDR3 is 12 residues long. CDR1 and CDR2 (germline): SQVTM, ANQGSEA. After removal of 7 bases from V and 2 bases from J, the junction contained 2 bases not matched to a gene. The CDR3 coding sequence is TGCAGCGCCGACAGGGGGAACTATGGCTACACCTTC. It yields the protein CSADRGNYGYTF.

The J gene is TRBJ1-4, the V gene TRBV27, with 9 bases identical to TRBD1. Trimming removed 6 bases from V and 7 bases from J; junction bases left unmatched: 6. Per the germline V gene, CDR1 is MNHEY and CDR2 is SMNVEV (reference sequence). The CDR3 has 14 amino acids. This chain's CDR3 is CASRFDRGSEKLFF. The CDR3 DNA sequence: TGTGCCAGCAGATTCGACAGGGGGAGTGAAAAACTGTTTTTT.

DNA of the CDR3: TGTGCCAGCAGTTTATATCGGGGGGCCATTCAAGAGACCCAGTACTTC. It specifies CASSLYRGAIQETQYF. The chain recombines TRBV28 with TRBJ2-5, with a possible D match to TRBD2 (7 bases). The V gene's germline CDR1 is MDHEN and CDR2 SYDVKM. The germline V and J ends were trimmed by 1 base and 2 bases, with 14 bases remaining between them. The CDR3 runs 16 residues.

This chain links TRBV20-1 with TRBJ1-5; tentatively, D is TRBD1 (5 bases). The germline V gene encodes CDR1 DFQATT and CDR2 SNEGSKA (reference sequence). This CDR3 is built from 11 residues. V lost 6 bases to trimming and J lost 9 bases, with 12 bases between them. The CDR3 DNA reads as TGCAGTGCCCCCGACGGGGGGCCCCAGCATTTT. This encodes CSAPDGGPQHF.

The rearrangement joins TRBV7-6 to TRBJ2-1; 9 bases fit TRBD1. V was pared by 1 base and J by 8 bases, with 12 bases of the junction left unmatched. This CDR3 has 17 amino acids. Per the germline V gene, CDR1 is SGHVS and CDR2 is FNYEAQ. The CDR3 spells CASSLEGTGWKRDEQFF. The DNA for the CDR3 is TGTGCCAGCAGCTTAGAGGGGACAGGGTGGAAAAGGGATGAGCAGTTCTTC. Full variable domain (outside the CDR3, taken from reference TRBV7-6 and TRBJ2-1): GAGVSQSPRYKVTKRGQDVALRCDPISGHVSLYWYRQALGQGPEFLTYFNYEAQQDKSGLPNDRFSAERPEGSISTLTIQRTEQRDSAMYRCASSLEGTGWKRDEQFFGPGTRLTVL.

CDR3 amino acids: CASSGQGAESSYNEQFF. CDR3 in DNA: TGTGCCAGCAGCGGACAGGGGGCGGAGAGCTCCTACAATGAGCAGTTCTTC. The V gene is TRBV11-2, the J gene TRBJ2-1; 11 bases match TRBD1. The CDR3 covers 17 residues. Unmatched junction bases numbered 6, after V lost 5 bases and J lost 0 bases. Germline CDR1 and CDR2: SGHAT and FQNNGV.

The chain carries TRBV14 and TRBJ1-2, with 8 bases lining up with TRBD1. Germline CDR1 and CDR2: SGHDN and FVKESK. V was pared by 3 bases and J by 1 base, with 16 bases of the junction left unmatched. The CDR3 has 19 amino acids. In DNA form, the CDR3 reads TGTGCCAGCAGCCAGCGTACGACAGGGGCCACTCTCCTTAACTATGGCTACACCTTC. Protein: CASSQRTTGATLLNYGYTF. Complete variable domain (other parts from reference TRBV14 and TRBJ1-2): EAGVTQFPSHSVIEKGQTVTLRCDPISGHDNLYWYRRVMGKEIKFLLHFVKESKQDESGMPNNRFLAERTGGTYSTLKVQPAELEDSGVYFCASSQRTTGATLLNYGYTFGSGTRLTVV.

The V and J genes are TRBV25-1 and TRBJ1-1, with 7 bases identical to TRBD1. CDR3 size: 16 residues. The germline V gene has CDR1 MGHDK and CDR2 SYGVNS. V dropped 2 bases and J dropped 0; count of bases not matched to a gene: 6. The CDR3 bases are TGTGCCAGCAGTGAAACCCCGACAGGGATGAACACTGAAGCTTTCTTT. Its translation: CASSETPTGMNTEAFF. The entire variable domain, with the rest obtained from reference TRBV25-1 and TRBJ1-1, is as follows: EADIYQTPRYLVIGTGKKITLECSQTMGHDKMYWYQQDPGMELHLIHYSYGVNSTEKGDLSSESTVSRIRTEHFPLTLESARPSHTSQYLCASSETPTGMNTEAFFGQGTRLTVV.

This clone came up once. This chain's CDR3 is CASSFQGNTGELFF. The DNA for the CDR3 is TGTGCCAGCAGCTTTCAGGGAAACACCGGGGAGCTGTTTTTT. The J gene is TRBJ2-2, the V gene TRBV11-3; possible D gene TRBD1, 5 bases. This CDR3 has 14 residues. V was pared by 3 bases and J by 2 bases, with 7 bases between. Germline CDR1 SGHNT, CDR2 YENEEA. Variable domain in full (rest from reference TRBV11-3 and TRBJ2-2): EAGVVQSPRYKIIEKKQPVAFWCNPISGHNTLYWYLQNLGQGPELLIRYENEEAVDDSQLPKDRFSAERLKGVDSTLKIQPAELGDSAVYLCASSFQGNTGELFFGEGSRLTVL.

The CDR3 here is CASRNRDLRNTGELFF. DNA of the CDR3: TGTGCCAGCAGGAACCGGGACTTAAGGAACACCGGGGAGCTGTTTTTT. The chain joins TRBV2 to TRBJ2-2, with D tentatively TRBD2 (6 bases). Germline V lookup: CDR1 SNHLY, CDR2 FYNNEI. The CDR3 runs 16 residues. Trimming removed 6 bases from V and 1 base from J, with 15 bases in between.

This clone occurred once. The rearrangement uses TRBV11-3 and TRBJ2-1, with D perhaps matching TRBD2 (5 bases). The CDR3 runs 13 residues. Trimming removed 8 bases at V and 6 bases at J, with 14 bases between. Germline V gives CDR1 SGHNT, CDR2 YENEEA. The CDR3 DNA reads TGTGCCAGCCGGGAAAGAGGAACCAATGAGCAGTTCTTC. Translation: CASRERGTNEQFF.

This rearrangement joins TRBV9 to TRBJ1-5; D is possibly TRBD1 (5 bases). With 4 bases removed from V and 6 bases from J, the gap between germline ends came to 14 bases. The CDR3 is made up of 14 amino acids. Per germline, CDR1 SGDLS and CDR2 YYNGEE. The CDR3: CASSPRAGPQPQHF. CDR3 DNA sequence: TGTGCCAGCAGCCCCCGGGCAGGGCCTCAGCCCCAGCATTTT.

The V call is TRBV27, the J call TRBJ1-6; a possible D gene is TRBD1 (5 bases). Trimming took 3 bases from V and 5 from J, leaving 8 bases between them. The CDR3 loop spans 14 amino acids. The germline CDR1 and CDR2 sequences are MNHEY and SMNVEV (reference sequence). The CDR3 loop reads CASSLGQDNSPLHF. As DNA, the CDR3 is TGTGCCAGCAGTTTGGGGCAGGATAATTCACCCCTCCACTTT.

This chain links TRBV10-1 with TRBJ1-1; the match to TRBD1 covers 9 bases. The junction had 5 bases not matched to a gene; V was cut back by 7 bases and J by 5 bases. This CDR3 spans 13 amino acids. Looked up from germline, CDR1 is WNHNN and CDR2 is SYGVQD (reference sequence). CDR3 in amino acids: CASMGQGLTEAFF. The DNA of the CDR3 is TGCGCCAGCATGGGACAGGGCTTAACTGAAGCTTTCTTT.

This chain links TRBV11-2 with TRBJ1-2, with D maybe TRBD1 (5 bases). Trimming pared 5 bases from V and 4 bases from J, leaving 8 bases between. CDR3 length equals 12 residues. Germline-derived CDR1 and CDR2 are SGHAT and FQNNGV. Here the CDR3 DNA reads TGTGCCAGCAGCCCCGGGGGCTATGGCTACACCTTC. Encoded protein: CASSPGGYGYTF.

This clone was observed a single time. The chain links TRBV6-6 to TRBJ1-6; 10 bases align to TRBD1. Per the germline V gene, CDR1 is MNHNY and CDR2 is SVGAGI (reference sequence). V was pared by 8 bases and J by 7 bases, with 5 bases of the junction left unmatched. CDR3 length: 14 amino acids. The CDR3 region has the DNA TGTGCCAGCCGTCCGGGACAGGGGAATTCACCCCTCCACTTT. The encoded protein is CASRPGQGNSPLHF.

V gene TRBV21-1 combines with J gene TRBJ2-7; TRBD2, as called in the table, went unchecked against the DNA. TRBV21-1 is an annotated pseudogene. This CDR3 is built from 16 residues. This CDR3 is CASSKVRERGFYEQYF. The CDR3, as DNA: TGTGCCAGCAGCAAAGTGAGGGAGCGGGGTTTCTACGAGCAGTACTTC.

This clone has just one count. The rearrangement uses TRBV11-1 and TRBJ2-7; no clear D. The V gene lost 4 bases and the J gene lost 0 bases, with 10 bases spanning the gap. The germline V gene encodes CDR1 SGHAT and CDR2 FQDESV (reference sequence). CDR3 size: 14 residues. CDR3 residues: CASSSRRSSYEQYF. The CDR3 bases are TGTGCCAGCAGCTCAAGGAGAAGCTCCTACGAGCAGTACTTC.

The V and J genes are TRBV11-3 and TRBJ1-1; 7 bases map to TRBD1. The CDR3 contains 14 residues. After removal of 5 bases from V and 4 bases from J, the junction contained 7 bases not matched to a gene. Germline CDR1 reads SGHNT; CDR2 reads YENEEA. CDR3: CASSPRGRITEAFF. CDR3 DNA sequence: TGTGCCAGCAGCCCCAGGGGGAGGATCACTGAAGCTTTCTTT.

The chain employs TRBV21-1 and TRBJ1-5. TRBV21-1 is annotated as a pseudogene. CDR3 size: 17 residues. This CDR3 reads CASSKVTGRYPNQPQHF. The CDR3 DNA reads TGTGCCAGCAGCAAAGTCACGGGGAGGTACCCGAATCAGCCCCAGCATTTT.

CDR3: CASSLVSGGATPDTQYF. CDR3 DNA: TGCGCCAGCAGCTTGGTGAGCGGGGGGGCAACCCCGGATACGCAGTATTTT. This rearrangement joins TRBV5-1 to TRBJ2-3; 10 bases map to TRBD2. V shed 0 bases, J shed 6 bases, and the junction held 10 bases outside the gene matches. CDR3 length: 17 residues. Germline V gene data show CDR1 as SGHRS and CDR2 as YFSETQ.

This chain uses TRBV19 with TRBJ1-6; 7 bases line up with TRBD1. Unmatched junction bases numbered 18, after V lost 4 bases and J lost 9 bases. The CDR3 contains 18 residues. Looked up from germline, CDR1 is LNHDA and CDR2 is SQIVND (reference sequence). CDR3 nucleotides: TGTGCCAGTAGTACGGGCCAGGGGGACGGAGGGGGTAGTTCACCCCTCCACTTT. As protein: CASSTGQGDGGGSSPLHF.

The chain joins TRBV6-1 to TRBJ1-2; D perhaps matches TRBD1 (6 bases). Germline V CDR1 and CDR2: MNHNS, SASEGT. This CDR3 region has 14 residues. Trimming stripped 3 bases from V and 8 bases from J, with 16 bases between. The CDR3 sequence: CASSEWTASEGYTF. In nucleotides, the CDR3 is TGTGCCAGCAGTGAGTGGACAGCCTCGGAGGGCTACACCTTC.

The J gene is TRBJ1-2, the V gene TRBV12-3 or TRBV12-4; D gene unclear. Trimming took off 7 bases at V and 7 bases at J, with 16 bases between the two ends. This CDR3 has 13 amino acids. The chain's CDR3 is CASTQARFGGYTF. The CDR3 nucleotides are TGTGCCAGCACTCAAGCCCGATTTGGTGGCTACACCTTC.